The clone carrying this T cell receptor (beta chain) is medium-sized by share. From germline, CDR1 is MNHEY and CDR2 SMNVEV (reference sequence). V lost 4 bases and J 0 bases, leaving 7 bases between the germline ends. CDR3 length: 13 amino acids. Assay: immunoSEQ multiplex PCR; the TCRdb copy retains only in-frame clones and omits some. The sample shows about 73,000 clones, around 89% of them seen only once. These data belong to a study of OX40 agonist ivuxolimab in advanced cancers. The overall study: Six ivuxolimab dose levels, 0.01 to 10 mg/kg, were given intravenously every 2 weeks.

The chain carries TRBV27 and TRBJ2-7; D ambiguous. Specimen: CD4+ or CD8+ T cells sorted from blood, collected in a trial of the OX40 agonist ivuxolimab. This sequence originates from an adult with an advanced solid tumor such as melanoma, head and neck, liver or kidney cancer. CDR3 region: CASSSESSYEQYF. CDR3 DNA: TGTGCCAGCAGTTCAGAGAGCTCCTACGAGCAGTACTTC.